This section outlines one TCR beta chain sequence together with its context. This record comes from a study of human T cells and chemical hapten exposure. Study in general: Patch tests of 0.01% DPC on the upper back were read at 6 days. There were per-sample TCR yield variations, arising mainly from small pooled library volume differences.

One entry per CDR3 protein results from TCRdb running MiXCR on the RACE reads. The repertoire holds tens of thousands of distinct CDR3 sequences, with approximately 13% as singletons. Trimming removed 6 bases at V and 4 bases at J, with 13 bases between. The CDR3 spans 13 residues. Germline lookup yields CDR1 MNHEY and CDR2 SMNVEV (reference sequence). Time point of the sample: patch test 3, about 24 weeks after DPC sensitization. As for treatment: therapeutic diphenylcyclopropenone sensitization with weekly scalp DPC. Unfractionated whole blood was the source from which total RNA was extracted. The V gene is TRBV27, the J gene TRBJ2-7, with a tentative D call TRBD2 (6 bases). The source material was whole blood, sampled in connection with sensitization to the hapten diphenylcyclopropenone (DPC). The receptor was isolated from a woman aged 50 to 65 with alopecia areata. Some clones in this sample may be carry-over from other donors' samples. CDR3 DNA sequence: TGTGCCAGCAGACTCCCAGGGACTTACGAGCAGTACTTC. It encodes CASRLPGTYEQYF.